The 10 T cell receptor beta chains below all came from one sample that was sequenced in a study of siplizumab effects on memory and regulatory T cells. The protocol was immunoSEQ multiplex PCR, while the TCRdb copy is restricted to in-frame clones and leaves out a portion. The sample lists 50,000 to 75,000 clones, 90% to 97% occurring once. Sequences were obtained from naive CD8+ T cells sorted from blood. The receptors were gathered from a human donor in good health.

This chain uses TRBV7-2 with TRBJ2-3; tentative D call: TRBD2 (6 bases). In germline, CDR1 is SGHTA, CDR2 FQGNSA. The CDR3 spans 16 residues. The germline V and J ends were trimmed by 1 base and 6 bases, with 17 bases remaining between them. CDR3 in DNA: TGTGCCAGCAGCTTAGTCTTCGGCGGGGCGGGGGATACGCAGTATTTT. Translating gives CASSLVFGGAGDTQYF.

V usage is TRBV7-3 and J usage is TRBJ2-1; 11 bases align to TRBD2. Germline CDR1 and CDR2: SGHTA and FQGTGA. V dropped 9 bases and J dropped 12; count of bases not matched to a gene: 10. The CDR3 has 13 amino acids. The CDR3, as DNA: TGTGCCAGTAGCGGGGGGGCGTCGGAGGCGCAGTTCTTC. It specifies CASSGGASEAQFF.

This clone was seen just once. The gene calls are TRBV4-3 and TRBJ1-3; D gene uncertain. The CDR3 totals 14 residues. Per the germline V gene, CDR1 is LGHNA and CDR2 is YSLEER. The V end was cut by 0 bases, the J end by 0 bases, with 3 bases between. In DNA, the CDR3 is TGCGCCAGCAGCCAAGACCTCTCTGGAAACACCATATATTTT. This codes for CASSQDLSGNTIYF.

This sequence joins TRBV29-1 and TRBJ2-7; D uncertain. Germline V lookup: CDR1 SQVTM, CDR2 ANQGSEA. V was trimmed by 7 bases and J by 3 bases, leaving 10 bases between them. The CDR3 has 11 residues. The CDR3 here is CSAREFYEQYF. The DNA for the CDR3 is TGCAGCGCCCGCGAATTCTACGAGCAGTACTTC.

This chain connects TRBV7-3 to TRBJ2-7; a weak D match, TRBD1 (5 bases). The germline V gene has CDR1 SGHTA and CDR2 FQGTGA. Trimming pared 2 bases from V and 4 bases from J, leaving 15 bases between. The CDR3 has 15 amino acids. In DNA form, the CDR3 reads TGTGCCAGCAGCTTATCTGCAGGGTCCCCTTACGAGCAGTACTTC. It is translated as CASSLSAGSPYEQYF.

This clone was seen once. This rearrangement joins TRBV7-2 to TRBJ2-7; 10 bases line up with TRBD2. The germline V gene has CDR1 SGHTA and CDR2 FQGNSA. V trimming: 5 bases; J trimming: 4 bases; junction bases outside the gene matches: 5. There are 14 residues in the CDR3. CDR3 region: CASSTGLAIYEQYF. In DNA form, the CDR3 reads TGTGCCAGCAGCACGGGACTAGCGATTTACGAGCAGTACTTC.

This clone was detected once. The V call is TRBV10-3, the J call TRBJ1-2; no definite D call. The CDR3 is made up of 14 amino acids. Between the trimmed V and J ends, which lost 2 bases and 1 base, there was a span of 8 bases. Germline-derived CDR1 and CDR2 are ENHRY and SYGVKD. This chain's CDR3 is CAISEGLLNYGYTF. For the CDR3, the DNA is TGTGCCATCAGTGAGGGCCTACTTAACTATGGCTACACCTTC.

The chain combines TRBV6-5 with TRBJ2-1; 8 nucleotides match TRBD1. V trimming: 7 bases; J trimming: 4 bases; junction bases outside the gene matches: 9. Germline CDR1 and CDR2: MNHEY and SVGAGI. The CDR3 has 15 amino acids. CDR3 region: CASNPDRGSYNEQFF. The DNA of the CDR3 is TGTGCCAGCAACCCTGACAGGGGCAGTTACAATGAGCAGTTCTTC.

The CDR3, as DNA: TGTGCCAGCAGTCGGACAGGGGGGGAGACTGAAGCTTTCTTT. It codes for CASSRTGGETEAFF. The genes are TRBV6-5 and TRBJ1-1; 10 nucleotides align to TRBD1. With 5 bases clipped from V and 5 bases from J, the junction kept 5 bases outside the gene matches. CDR3 length equals 14 residues. In germline, CDR1 is MNHEY, CDR2 SVGAGI.

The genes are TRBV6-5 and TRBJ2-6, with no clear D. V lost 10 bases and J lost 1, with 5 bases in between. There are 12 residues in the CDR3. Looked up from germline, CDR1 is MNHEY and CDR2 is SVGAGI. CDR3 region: CATSSGANVLTF. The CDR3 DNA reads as TGTGCCACCTCATCTGGGGCCAACGTCCTGACTTTC.